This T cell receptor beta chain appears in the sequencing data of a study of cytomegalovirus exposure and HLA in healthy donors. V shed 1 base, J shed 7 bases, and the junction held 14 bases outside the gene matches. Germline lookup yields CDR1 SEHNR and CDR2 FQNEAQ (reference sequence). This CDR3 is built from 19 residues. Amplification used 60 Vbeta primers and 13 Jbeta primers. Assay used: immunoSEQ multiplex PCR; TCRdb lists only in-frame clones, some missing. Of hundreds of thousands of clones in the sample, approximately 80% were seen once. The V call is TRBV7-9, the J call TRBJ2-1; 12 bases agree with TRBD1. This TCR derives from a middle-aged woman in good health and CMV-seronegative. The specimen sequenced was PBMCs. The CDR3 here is CASSLGLPRGTGGGNEQFF. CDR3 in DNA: TGTGCCAGCAGCTTAGGATTGCCCCGGGGGACAGGGGGCGGGAATGAGCAGTTCTTC.